The subject of this entry is one TCR beta chain. Sequenced by immunoSEQ multiplex PCR; TCRdb stores in-frame clones only, minus some. This table holds roughly 240,000 clones, almost 85% found once. The data belong to a study of blood T cell repertoires in COVID-19. At the level of the study: There were acute and convalescent COVID-19 samples, and they came from the United States, Italy and Spain.

Participants' reported clinical history set cohort assignment. Trimming cost V 4 bases and J 7 bases; bases outside gene matches: 7. The CDR3 spans 15 residues. Germline CDR1 reads SGHNT; CDR2 reads YYREEE (reference sequence). This chain uses TRBV5-4 with TRBJ1-4; 10 bases agree with TRBD1. Sequencing was carried out using PBMCs or T cells enriched from blood (not recorded which). This receptor was taken from a woman aged 45-60 years with acute COVID-19. CDR3 residues: CASSRGQGSGEKLFF. The CDR3 nucleotides are TGTGCCAGCAGCAGGGGACAGGGGAGTGGTGAAAAACTGTTTTTT.